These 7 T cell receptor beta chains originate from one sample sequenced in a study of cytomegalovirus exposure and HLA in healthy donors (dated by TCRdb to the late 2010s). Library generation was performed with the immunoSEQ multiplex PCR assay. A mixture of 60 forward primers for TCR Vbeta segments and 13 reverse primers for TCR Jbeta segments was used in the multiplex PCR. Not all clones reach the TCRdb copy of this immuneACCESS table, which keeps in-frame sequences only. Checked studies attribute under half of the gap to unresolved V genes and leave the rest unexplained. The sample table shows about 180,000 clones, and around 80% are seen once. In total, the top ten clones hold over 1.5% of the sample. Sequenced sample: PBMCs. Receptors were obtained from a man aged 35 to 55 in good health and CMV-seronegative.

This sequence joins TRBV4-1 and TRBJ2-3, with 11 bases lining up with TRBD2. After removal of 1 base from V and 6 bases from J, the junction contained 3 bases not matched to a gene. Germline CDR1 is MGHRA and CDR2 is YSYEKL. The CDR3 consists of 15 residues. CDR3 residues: CASSQATSGVDTQYF. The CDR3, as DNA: TGCGCCAGCAGCCAAGCGACTAGCGGGGTCGATACGCAGTATTTT.

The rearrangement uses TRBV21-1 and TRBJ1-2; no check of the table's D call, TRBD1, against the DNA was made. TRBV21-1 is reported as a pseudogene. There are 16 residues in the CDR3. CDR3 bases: TGTGCCAGCAGCAAGCACTATTGGGGCAGGGGCCATGGCTACACCTTC. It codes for CASSKHYWGRGHGYTF.

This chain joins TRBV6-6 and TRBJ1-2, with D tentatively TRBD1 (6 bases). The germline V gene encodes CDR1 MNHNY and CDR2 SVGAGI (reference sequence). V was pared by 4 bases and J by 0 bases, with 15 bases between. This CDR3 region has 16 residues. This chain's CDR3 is CASSSNPGHPNYGYTF. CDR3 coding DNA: TGTGCCAGCAGTTCGAATCCGGGACACCCTAACTATGGCTACACCTTC.

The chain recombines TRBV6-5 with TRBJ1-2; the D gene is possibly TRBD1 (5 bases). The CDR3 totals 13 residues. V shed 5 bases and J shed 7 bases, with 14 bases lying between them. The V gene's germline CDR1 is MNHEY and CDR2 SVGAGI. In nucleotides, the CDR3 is TGTGCCAGCAGTGAAGCAGTCAGGGCTGGCTACACCTTC. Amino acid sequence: CASSEAVRAGYTF.

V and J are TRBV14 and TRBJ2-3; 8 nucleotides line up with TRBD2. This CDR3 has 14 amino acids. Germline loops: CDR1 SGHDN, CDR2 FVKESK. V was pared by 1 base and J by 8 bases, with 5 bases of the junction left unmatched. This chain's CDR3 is CASSQVLRGGTQYF. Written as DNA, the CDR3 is TGTGCCAGCAGCCAAGTTCTTCGGGGGGGTACGCAGTATTTT.

Written as DNA, the CDR3 is TGCGCCAGCAGCTTACAGGATGCGACTGAAGCTTTCTTT. It encodes CASSLQDATEAFF. The V gene is TRBV5-1, the J gene TRBJ1-1; D might be TRBD1 (5 bases). Germline V gene lookup returns CDR1 SGHRS and CDR2 YFSETQ. The CDR3 runs 13 residues. V shed 2 bases and J shed 5 bases, with 10 bases lying between them.

The CDR3 spells CASSQELEGAQETQYF. For the CDR3, the DNA is TGCGCCAGCAGCCAAGAGCTGGAGGGGGCCCAAGAGACCCAGTACTTC. The chain combines TRBV4-1 with TRBJ2-5, with D possibly being TRBD1 (7 bases). The V and J ends lost 0 bases and 1 base respectively, with 12 bases between them. Per germline, CDR1 MGHRA and CDR2 YSYEKL. The CDR3 spans 16 residues.